This TCR beta chain emerged from a study of blood T cells in healthy people across ages. Whole-study results and caveats: Naive CD4+ cell counts and diversity both ran higher in long-lived than in aged donors.

Comment on this clonotype: The antigen is undetermined.

Next came a second PCR, run for about 7 to 12 cycles, which used a sample-barcoded 5' primer along with a J-beta primer mix. TCRdb analysed the 5' RACE reads with MiXCR anew, one entry per CDR3 protein. The data hold approximately 730,000 distinct CDR3 sequences, with around half observed a single time. Germline CDR1 and CDR2: MNHEY and SVGAGI. V dropped 0 bases and J dropped 5 bases, with 7 bases sitting between them. The CDR3 loop spans 14 amino acids. The source material was blood. This sequence originates from an elderly man in good health. The chain links TRBV6-5 to TRBJ1-4; D is unclear. The CDR3 sequence is CASSYSHANEKLFF. The CDR3 nucleotides read TGTGCCAGCAGTTACTCGCACGCCAATGAAAAACTGTTTTTT.